This entry lists 24 T cell receptor beta chains sequenced from one sample in a study of T cell repertoires in cytomegalovirus infection. TCRdb recomputed calls from the reads with MiXCR, one row per CDR3 protein. Among about 480,000 distinct CDR3 sequences listed, around 30% were seen once. These receptors have no identified antigens. Material: cultured PBMCs, obtained from culture after CMV antigen stimulation. The receptors here all came from a human donor in good health (CMV status not recorded). Some clones in this sample may be carry-over from other donors' samples.

This clonotype turned up a few times. This rearrangement joins TRBV7-6 to TRBJ2-5; TRBD1 matches 7 bases. Germline V gene sequence: CDR1 SGHVS, CDR2 FNYEAQ. CDR3 length: 17 residues. J was trimmed by 1 base and V by 3 bases; bases with no gene match: 11. The DNA of the CDR3 is TGTGCCAGCAGCTTCAAAGGACAGGACCGCTCCCAAGAGACCCAGTACTTC. The encoded protein is CASSFKGQDRSQETQYF. Using reference TRBV7-6 and TRBJ2-5 for the parts outside the CDR3, the full variable domain is GAGVSQSPRYKVTKRGQDVALRCDPISGHVSLYWYRQALGQGPEFLTYFNYEAQQDKSGLPNDRFSAERPEGSISTLTIQRTEQRDSAMYRCASSFKGQDRSQETQYFGPGTRLLVL.

This clonotype came up a few times. The V and J genes are TRBV27 and TRBJ1-5, with 9 positions matching TRBD1. Germline trimming cut 6 bases from V and 7 bases from J; bases unmatched to any gene: 10. Germline V CDR1 and CDR2: MNHEY, SMNVEV (reference sequence). The CDR3 covers 15 residues. The CDR3 bases are TGTGCCAGCAGGGGACAGGGCCGCTTTGGACAGCCCCAGCATTTT. Encoded protein: CASRGQGRFGQPQHF.

This clonotype showed up many times. V gene TRBV7-2 combines with J gene TRBJ2-6, with no clear D. The V end was cut by 4 bases, the J end by 0 bases, with 22 bases between. This CDR3 comprises 20 residues. The germline gives CDR1 SGHTA, CDR2 FQGNSA. CDR3 sequence (DNA): TGTGCCAGCAGCTCCTGGGTACTTAGGCAGAAGAACTCTGGGGCCAACGTCCTGACTTTC. This sequence encodes CASSSWVLRQKNSGANVLTF.

The rearrangement uses TRBV27 and TRBJ2-3; 16 bases align to TRBD2. V shed 4 bases, J shed 2 bases, and the junction held 9 bases outside the gene matches. The CDR3 totals 19 residues. Per the germline V gene, CDR1 is MNHEY and CDR2 is SMNVEV (reference sequence). CDR3 bases: TGTGCCAGCAGTTCGGGACTAGCGGGAGGGCCCCGAACCACAGATACGCAGTATTTT. It translates to CASSSGLAGGPRTTDTQYF.

This clonotype was counted once. The chain combines TRBV6-5 with TRBJ2-6; D is uncertain. Germline CDR1 MNHEY, CDR2 SVGAGI. The CDR3 is made up of 16 amino acids. V was pared by 5 bases and J by 2 bases, with 13 bases between. In DNA, the CDR3 is TGTGCCAGCAGTGGGCCTGGGTTGCCTGGGGCCAACGTCCTGACTTTC. This translates into CASSGPGLPGANVLTF.

The V gene is TRBV28, the J gene TRBJ2-5; no reliable D call. Germline CDR1 is MDHEN and CDR2 is SYDVKM. The V end was cut by 3 bases, the J end by 1 base, with 9 bases between. CDR3 length: 14 residues. The CDR3 DNA sequence: TGTGCCAGCAGTTTTCACCAGAGCCAAGAGACCCAGTACTTC. Amino acid sequence: CASSFHQSQETQYF.

The V and J genes are TRBV29-1 and TRBJ2-7; D is ambiguous. Germline assignment: CDR1 SQVTM and CDR2 ANQGSEA. This CDR3 has 13 amino acids. V lost 4 bases to trimming and J lost 0 bases, with 10 bases between them. The chain's CDR3 is CSVGDLFSYEQYV. The CDR3 region has the DNA TGCAGCGTTGGCGACTTGTTCTCCTACGAGCAGTACGTC.

The V and J genes are TRBV12-3 or TRBV12-4 and TRBJ2-3; 7 bases are a match to TRBD2. The J segment lost 2 bases and the V segment lost 4 bases, leaving 3 bases of the junction unmatched. This CDR3 contains 14 residues. The CDR3, as DNA: TGTGCCAGCAGTTCTAGCGGCCTCACAGATACGCAGTATTTT. Residues: CASSSSGLTDTQYF.

The rearrangement links TRBV6-6 to TRBJ1-1, with unresolved D. V gave up 8 bases and J gave up 0 bases, with 13 bases separating them. The CDR3 covers 14 residues. CDR1 and CDR2 (germline): MNHNY, SVGAGI (reference sequence). This chain's CDR3 is CASLWTVMNTEAFF. CDR3 DNA: TGTGCCAGCCTCTGGACGGTCATGAACACTGAAGCTTTCTTT.

This clonotype has only a few counts. The chain couples TRBV6-6 to TRBJ1-1; D is uncertain. V lost 3 bases and J 0 bases, leaving 23 bases between the germline ends. CDR1 is MNHNY, CDR2 SVGAGI, per germline (reference sequence). The CDR3 has 19 residues. The CDR3: CASSYTAGGHAFMNTEAFF. CDR3 coding DNA: TGTGCCAGCAGTTATACGGCTGGAGGCCACGCGTTCATGAACACTGAAGCTTTCTTT.

V is TRBV9 and J is TRBJ2-5; 7 positions agree with TRBD1. After removal of 4 bases from V and 0 bases from J, the junction contained 3 bases not matched to a gene. This CDR3 comprises 14 residues. The germline V gene has CDR1 SGDLS and CDR2 YYNGEE. The CDR3 region has the DNA TGTGCCAGCAGCCCCACAGGGGACCAAGAGACCCAGTACTTC. It yields the protein CASSPTGDQETQYF.

As concerns this clonotype: At one end, the junction sequence differs from germline, possibly due to a read error. This chain uses TRBV6-5 with TRBJ2-3, with a tentative D call TRBD1 (5 bases). Germline CDR1 is MNHEY and CDR2 is SVGAGI. The CDR3 contains 16 residues. CDR3 in DNA: TGTGCCAGCAGTTACTCGAGCCGACTTCGCACAGGTACGCAGTATTTT. Its protein product is CASSYSSRLRTGTQYF.

This clonotype was seen only a few times. The CDR3 is CASSYGDRATNEKLFF. The DNA of the CDR3 is TGTGCCAGCAGTTACGGGGACAGGGCAACTAATGAAAAACTGTTTTTT. This chain joins TRBV6-6 and TRBJ1-4, with 9 bases matching TRBD1. CDR3 length: 16 residues. V was clipped by 2 bases and J by 0 bases; unmatched bases: 1. The germline gives CDR1 MNHNY, CDR2 SVGAGI (reference sequence).

J is TRBJ2-7 and V is TRBV10-3, with D possibly being TRBD2 (5 bases). Germline CDR1 ENHRY, CDR2 SYGVKD. CDR3 length equals 12 residues. Trimming left V 3 bases short and J 4 bases short, with 7 bases between. This CDR3 reads CAISEEGYEQYV. CDR3 nucleotides: TGTGCCATCAGTGAAGAGGGATACGAGCAGTACGTC.

The chain carries TRBV4-1 and TRBJ2-1; D is ambiguous. The CDR3 contains 13 residues. Per germline, CDR1 MGHRA and CDR2 YSYEKL. V gave up 3 bases and J gave up 7 bases, with 10 bases separating them. The CDR3 protein is CASSQDLFNEQFF. The CDR3 coding sequence is TGCGCCAGCAGCCAGGATCTGTTTAATGAGCAGTTCTTC.

This clonotype was seen only a few times. The CDR3 sequence: CATRGNGLETQYF. In nucleotides, the CDR3 is TGTGCCACCAGGGGCAACGGGCTCGAGACCCAGTACTTC. V and J are TRBV24-1 and TRBJ2-5; no reliable D call. The CDR3 sequence is 13 residues long. The V gene's germline CDR1 is KGHDR and CDR2 SFDVKD. V was shortened by 7 bases and J by 5 bases, with 13 bases between the two germline ends.

The V and J genes are TRBV7-2 and TRBJ1-5, with a tentative D call TRBD1 (5 bases). Trimming stripped 4 bases from V and 11 bases from J, with 12 bases between. In germline, CDR1 is SGHTA, CDR2 FQGNSA. CDR3 length: 12 residues. DNA of the CDR3: TGTGCCAGCAGCTCTCTTTCGACAGCCCAGCATTTT. As protein: CASSSLSTAQHF.

This chain joins TRBV20-1 and TRBJ1-6, with D possibly being TRBD1 (6 bases). V lost 3 bases and J lost 10, with 19 bases in between. The V gene's germline CDR1 is DFQATT and CDR2 SNEGSKA (reference sequence). The CDR3 totals 15 residues. CDR3 residues: CSAREQGRGPSPLHF. Here the CDR3 DNA reads TGCAGTGCTAGGGAACAGGGAAGGGGACCGTCACCCCTCCACTTT.

This clonotype has just a few counts. V and J are TRBV7-4 and TRBJ1-6; TRBD1 aligns across 8 bases. This CDR3 is 14 amino acids long. Germline CDR1 and CDR2: SGHVT and SQSDAQ. V shed 5 bases, J shed 7 bases, and the junction held 4 bases outside the gene matches. The CDR3 loop is CASSLQGGNSPLHF. The DNA of the CDR3 is TGTGCCAGCAGCCTACAGGGGGGGAATTCACCCCTCCACTTT.

This clonotype was picked up a small number of times. The chain carries TRBV6-5 and TRBJ1-5, with 11 bases identical to TRBD1. CDR3 size: 16 residues. In germline, CDR1 is MNHEY, CDR2 SVGAGI. V was pared by 2 bases and J by 6 bases, with 6 bases of the junction left unmatched. CDR3 sequence: CASSYRGQGDVQPQHF. CDR3 DNA: TGTGCCAGCAGTTACCGGGGACAGGGGGACGTTCAGCCCCAGCATTTT.

CDR3 sequence: CSARTPGQGPYEQYF. CDR3 nucleotides: TGCAGTGCTAGGACACCGGGACAGGGCCCCTACGAGCAGTACTTC. The chain couples TRBV20-1 to TRBJ2-7; TRBD1 matches 9 bases. V lost 3 bases, J lost 2 bases, and 8 bases stayed unmatched. This CDR3 comprises 15 residues. Germline lookup yields CDR1 DFQATT and CDR2 SNEGSKA (reference sequence).

This clonotype was counted only a few times. The J gene is TRBJ2-5, the V gene TRBV6-1; TRBD2 agrees at 7 bases. Germline assignment: CDR1 MNHNS and CDR2 SASEGT. The CDR3 extends over 13 amino acids. The ends lost 6 bases at V and 2 bases at J; junction bases unmatched: 3. CDR3 protein: CASRTGGQETQYF. For the CDR3, the DNA is TGTGCCAGCAGAACGGGAGGACAAGAGACCCAGTACTTC.

This rearrangement joins TRBV29-1 to TRBJ2-4; 14 positions agree with TRBD2. V trimming: 1 base; J trimming: 9 bases; junction bases outside the gene matches: 2. Germline CDR1 is SQVTM and CDR2 is ANQGSEA. The CDR3 consists of 14 residues. The chain's CDR3 is CSVEGLAGGSIQYF. CDR3 coding DNA: TGCAGCGTTGAAGGACTAGCGGGGGGGAGCATTCAGTACTTC.

CDR3 region: CASSLPGQGKSGANVLTF. CDR3 DNA sequence: TGTGCCAGCAGCCTCCCGGGACAGGGAAAATCTGGGGCCAACGTCCTGACTTTC. The chain couples TRBV7-2 to TRBJ2-6; TRBD1 matches at 9 bases. The length of the CDR3 is 18 residues. Germline V gives CDR1 SGHTA, CDR2 FQGNSA. V trimming: 5 bases; J trimming: 1 base; junction bases outside the gene matches: 9.